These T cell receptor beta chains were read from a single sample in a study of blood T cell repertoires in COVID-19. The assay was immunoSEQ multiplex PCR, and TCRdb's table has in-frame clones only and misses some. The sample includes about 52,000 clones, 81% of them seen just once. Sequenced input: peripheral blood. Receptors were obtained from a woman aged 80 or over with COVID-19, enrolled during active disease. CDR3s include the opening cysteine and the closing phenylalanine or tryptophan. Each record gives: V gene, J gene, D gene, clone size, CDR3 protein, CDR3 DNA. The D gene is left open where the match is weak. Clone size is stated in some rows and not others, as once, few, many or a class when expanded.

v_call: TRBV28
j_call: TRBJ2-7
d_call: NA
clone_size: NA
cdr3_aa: CASRFGGPSYEQYF
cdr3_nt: TGTGCCAGCAGGTTCGGGGGGCCGTCCTACGAGCAGTACTTC

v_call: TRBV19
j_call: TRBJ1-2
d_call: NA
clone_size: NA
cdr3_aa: CASRPPSGLANYGYTF
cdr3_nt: TGTGCCAGTAGACCCCCCAGTGGGCTGGCTAACTATGGCTACACCTTC

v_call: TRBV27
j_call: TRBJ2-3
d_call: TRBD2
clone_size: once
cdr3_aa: CASSWTSLSTDTQYF
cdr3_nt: TGTGCCAGCAGTTGGACTAGCCTCAGCACAGATACGCAGTATTTT

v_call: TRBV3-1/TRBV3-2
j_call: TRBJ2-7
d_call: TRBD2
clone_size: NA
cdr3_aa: CASSPTGGLAGGVGEQYF
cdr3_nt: TGTGCCAGCAGCCCAACAGGCGGACTAGCGGGAGGAGTGGGCGAGCAGTACTTC

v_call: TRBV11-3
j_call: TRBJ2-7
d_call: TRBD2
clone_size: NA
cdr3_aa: CASSLGHGTSGTYEQYF
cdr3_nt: TGTGCCAGCAGCTTAGGACATGGAACTAGCGGGACCTACGAGCAGTACTTC

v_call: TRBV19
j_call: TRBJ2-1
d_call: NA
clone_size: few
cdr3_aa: CASTSGAGGSSYNEQFF
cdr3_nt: NA

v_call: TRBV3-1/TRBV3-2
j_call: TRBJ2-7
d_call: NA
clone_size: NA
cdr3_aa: CASSPAGHYEQYF
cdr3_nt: TGTGCCAGCAGCCCTGCTGGGCACTACGAGCAGTACTTC

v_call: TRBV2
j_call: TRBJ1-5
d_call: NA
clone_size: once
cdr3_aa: CASSGGSHSNQPQHF
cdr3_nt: TGTGCCAGCAGTGGAGGGAGCCATAGCAATCAGCCCCAGCATTTT

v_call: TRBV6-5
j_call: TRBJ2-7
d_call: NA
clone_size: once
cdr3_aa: CASRTGHTAYEQYF
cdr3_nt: TGTGCCAGCAGAACCGGTCACACAGCCTACGAGCAGTACTTC

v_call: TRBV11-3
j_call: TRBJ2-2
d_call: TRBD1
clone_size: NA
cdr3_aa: CASSSGQGVTGELFF
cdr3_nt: TGTGCCAGCAGCTCGGGACAGGGGGTGACCGGGGAGCTGTTTTTT

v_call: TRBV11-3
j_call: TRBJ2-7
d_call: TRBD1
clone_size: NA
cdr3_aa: CASSFGQGDLYF
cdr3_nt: TGTGCCAGCAGCTTTGGACAGGGAGATCTGTACTTC

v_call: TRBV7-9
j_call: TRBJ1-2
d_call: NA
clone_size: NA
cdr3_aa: CASSLRGGYTF
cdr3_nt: TGTGCCAGCAGCTTACGAGGTGGCTACACCTTC

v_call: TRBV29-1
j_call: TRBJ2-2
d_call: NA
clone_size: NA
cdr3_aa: CSVQGNGELFF
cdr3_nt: TGCAGCGTTCAGGGGAACGGGGAGCTGTTTTTT

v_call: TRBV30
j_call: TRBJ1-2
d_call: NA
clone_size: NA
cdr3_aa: CAWRRGYGYTF
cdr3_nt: TGTGCCTGGAGGCGTGGCTATGGCTACACCTTC

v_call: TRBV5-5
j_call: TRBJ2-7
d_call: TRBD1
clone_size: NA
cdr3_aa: CASSARDRGPYEQYF
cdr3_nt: TGTGCCAGCAGCGCCCGGGACAGGGGGCCATACGAGCAGTACTTC

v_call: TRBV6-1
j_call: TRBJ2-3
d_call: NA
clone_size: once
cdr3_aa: CASSERRADTQYF
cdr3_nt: TGTGCCAGCAGTGAACGGAGGGCAGATACGCAGTATTTT

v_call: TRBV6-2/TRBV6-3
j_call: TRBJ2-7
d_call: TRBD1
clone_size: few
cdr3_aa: CASSSLTGRRDEQYF
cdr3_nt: TGTGCCAGCAGTTCCTTGACAGGGCGTCGCGACGAGCAGTACTTC

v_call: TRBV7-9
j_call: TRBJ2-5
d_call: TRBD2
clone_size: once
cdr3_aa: CASSSYLPTSGQETQYF
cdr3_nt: TGTGCCAGCAGCTCCTATCTCCCGACTAGCGGACAAGAGACCCAGTACTTC

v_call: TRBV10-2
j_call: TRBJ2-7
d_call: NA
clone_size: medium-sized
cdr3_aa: CASRDSGDPFYEQYF
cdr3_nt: TGCGCCAGCAGGGACAGCGGGGACCCATTCTACGAGCAGTACTTC

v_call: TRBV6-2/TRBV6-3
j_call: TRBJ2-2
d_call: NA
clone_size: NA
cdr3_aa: CASSYSAPPALFF
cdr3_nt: TGTGCCAGCAGTTACTCGGCCCCCCCCGCGCTGTTTTTT

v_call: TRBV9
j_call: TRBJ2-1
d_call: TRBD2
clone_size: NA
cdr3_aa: CASSPIAGALNEQFF
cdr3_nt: TGTGCCAGCAGCCCCATTGCGGGAGCCCTCAATGAGCAGTTCTTC

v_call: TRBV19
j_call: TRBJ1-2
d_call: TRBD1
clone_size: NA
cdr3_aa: CASRRDRAINYGYTF
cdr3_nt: TGTGCCAGCCGGAGGGACAGGGCGATTAACTATGGCTACACCTTC

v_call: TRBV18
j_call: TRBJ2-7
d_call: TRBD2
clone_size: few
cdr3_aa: CASSPETSGGDGGEQYF
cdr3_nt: TGTGCCAGCTCACCGGAGACTAGCGGAGGGGACGGGGGCGAGCAGTACTTC

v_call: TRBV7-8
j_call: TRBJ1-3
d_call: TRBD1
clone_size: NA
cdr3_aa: CASSLAGQGALGNTIYF
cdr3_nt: TGTGCCAGCAGCTTAGCCGGACAGGGGGCGCTTGGAAACACCATATATTTT

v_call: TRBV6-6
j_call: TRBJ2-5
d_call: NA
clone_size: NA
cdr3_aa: CAVGPQGATQYF
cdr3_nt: TGTGCCGTCGGGCCACAGGGCGCTACCCAGTACTTC

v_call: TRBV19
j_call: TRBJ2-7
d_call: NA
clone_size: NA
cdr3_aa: CASSSSGLSPYEQYF
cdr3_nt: TGTGCCAGTAGTTCGAGCGGGCTATCTCCCTACGAGCAGTACTTC

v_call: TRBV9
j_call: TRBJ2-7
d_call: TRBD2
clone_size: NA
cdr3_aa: CASSVEVAGVGEQYF
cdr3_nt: TGTGCCAGCAGCGTAGAAGTAGCGGGAGTGGGGGAGCAGTACTTC

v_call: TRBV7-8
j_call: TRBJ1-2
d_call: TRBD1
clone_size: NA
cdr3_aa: CASSLRTGGTSYTF
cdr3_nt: TGTGCCAGCAGCTTACGAACAGGGGGTACGAGCTACACCTTC

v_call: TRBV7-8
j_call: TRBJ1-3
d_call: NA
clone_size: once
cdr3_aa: CASSVSGNTIYF
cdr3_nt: TGTGCCAGCTCAGTTTCTGGAAACACCATATATTTT

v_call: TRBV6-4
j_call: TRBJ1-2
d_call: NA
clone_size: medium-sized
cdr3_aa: CASSEFQGAYGYTF
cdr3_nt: TGTGCCAGCAGTGAGTTCCAAGGGGCGTATGGCTACACCTTC

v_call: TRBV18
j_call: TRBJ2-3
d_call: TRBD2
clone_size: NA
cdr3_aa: CASSPPPGLGSNTDTQYF
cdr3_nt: TGTGCCAGCTCACCACCGCCGGGACTAGGATCTAACACAGATACGCAGTATTTT

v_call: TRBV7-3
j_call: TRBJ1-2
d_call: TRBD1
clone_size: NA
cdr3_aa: CASSPGQNYGYTF
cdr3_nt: TGTGCCAGCAGCCCGGGACAGAACTATGGCTACACCTTC

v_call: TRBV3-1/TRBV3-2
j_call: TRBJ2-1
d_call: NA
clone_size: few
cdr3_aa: CASSPDRWGDEQFF
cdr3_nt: TGTGCCAGCAGCCCGGACAGGTGGGGGGATGAGCAGTTCTTC

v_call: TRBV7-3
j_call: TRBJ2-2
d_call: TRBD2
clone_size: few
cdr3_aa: CASSFGGGPNTGELFF
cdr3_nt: TGTGCCAGCAGCTTTGGGGGAGGGCCGAACACCGGGGAGCTGTTTTTT

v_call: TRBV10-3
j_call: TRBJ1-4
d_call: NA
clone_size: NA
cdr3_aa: CAISEAATNEKLFF
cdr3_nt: TGTGCCATCAGTGAGGCAGCAACTAATGAAAAACTGTTTTTT

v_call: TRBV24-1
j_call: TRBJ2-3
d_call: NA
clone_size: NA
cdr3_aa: CATSDPSGTAGKDTQYF
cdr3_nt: TGTGCCACCAGTGATCCATCCGGGACTGCGGGGAAAGATACGCAGTATTTT

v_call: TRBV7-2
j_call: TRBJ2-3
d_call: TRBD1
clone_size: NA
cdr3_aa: CASSRGPGTGRPDTQYF
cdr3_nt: TGTGCCAGCAGCCGCGGTCCCGGGACAGGGCGGCCAGATACGCAGTATTTT

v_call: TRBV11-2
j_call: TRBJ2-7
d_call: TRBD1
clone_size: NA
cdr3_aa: CASSFTTGGYYEQYF
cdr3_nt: TGTGCCAGCAGCTTTACGACAGGGGGATACTACGAGCAGTACTTC

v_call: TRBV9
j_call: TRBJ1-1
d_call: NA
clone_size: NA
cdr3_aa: CASSVVGGNTEAFF
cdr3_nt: TGTGCCAGCAGCGTAGTCGGAGGGAACACTGAAGCTTTCTTT

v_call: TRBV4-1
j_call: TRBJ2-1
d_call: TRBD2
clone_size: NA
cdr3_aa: CASSQDLPSGYNEQFF
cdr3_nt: TGCGCCAGCAGCCAAGATTTACCTAGCGGATACAATGAGCAGTTCTTC

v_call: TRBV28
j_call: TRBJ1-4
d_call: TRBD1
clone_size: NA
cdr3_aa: CASSLLTGYNEKLFF
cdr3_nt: TGTGCCAGCAGTTTATTGACAGGGTATAATGAAAAACTGTTTTTT

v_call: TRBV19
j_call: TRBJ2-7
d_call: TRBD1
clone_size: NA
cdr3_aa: CASSVPPGQGTYEQYF
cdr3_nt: TGTGCCAGTAGTGTCCCCCCGGGACAGGGAACCTACGAGCAGTACTTC

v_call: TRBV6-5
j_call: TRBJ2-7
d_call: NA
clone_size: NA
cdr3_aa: CASSSGSYEQYF
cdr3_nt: TGTGCCAGCAGTTCGGGCTCCTACGAGCAGTACTTC